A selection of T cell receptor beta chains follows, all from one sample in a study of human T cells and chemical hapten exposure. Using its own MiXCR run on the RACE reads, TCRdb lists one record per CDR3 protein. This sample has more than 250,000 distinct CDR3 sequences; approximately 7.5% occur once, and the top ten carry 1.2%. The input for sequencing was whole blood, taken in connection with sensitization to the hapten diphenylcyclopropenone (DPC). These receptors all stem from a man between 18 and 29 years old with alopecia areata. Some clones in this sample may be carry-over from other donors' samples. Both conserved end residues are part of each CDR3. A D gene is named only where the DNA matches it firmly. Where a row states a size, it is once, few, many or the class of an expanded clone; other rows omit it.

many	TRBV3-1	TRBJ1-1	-	CASSQGTEAFF	TGTGCCAGCAGCCAGGGCACTGAAGCTTTCTTT
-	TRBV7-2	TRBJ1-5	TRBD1	CASSFTTGANQPQHF	TGTGCCAGCAGCTTCACGACAGGGGCGAATCAGCCCCAGCATTTT
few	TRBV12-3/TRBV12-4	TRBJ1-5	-	CASSGSQDQPQHF	TGTGCCAGCAGTGGCAGTCAGGATCAGCCCCAGCATTTT
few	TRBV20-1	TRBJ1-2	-	CSASWQSGSYTF	TGCAGTGCTAGTTGGCAGTCTGGAAGCTACACCTTC
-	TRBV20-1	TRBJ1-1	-	CSARGGPGDWAEAFF	TGCAGTGCTAGAGGTGGGCCGGGCGACTGGGCTGAAGCTTTCTTT
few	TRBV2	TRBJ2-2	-	CASSRRDTANTGELFF	TGTGCCAGCTCTCGCCGGGACACCGCGAACACCGGGGAGCTGTTTTTT
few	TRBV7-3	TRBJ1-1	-	CASSLGGQNTEAFF	TGTGCCAGCAGCTTAGGGGGCCAGAACACTGAAGCTTTCTTT
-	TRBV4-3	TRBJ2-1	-	CASSQELGNEQFF	TGCGCCAGCAGCCAGGAACTGGGGAATGAGCAGTTCTTC
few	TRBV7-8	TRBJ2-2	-	CASSLAVNTGELFF	TGTGCCAGCAGCTTAGCAGTGAACACCGGGGAGCTGTTTTTT
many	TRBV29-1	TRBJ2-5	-	CSVDRGRETQYF	TGCAGCGTTGATCGGGGGCGTGAGACCCAGTACTTC
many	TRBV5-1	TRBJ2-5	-	CASSTTEYQETQYF	TGCGCCAGCAGCACAACAGAGTACCAAGAGACCCAGTACTTC
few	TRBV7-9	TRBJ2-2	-	CASSLQANTGELFF	TGTGCCAGCAGCTTACAGGCGAACACCGGGGAGCTGTTTTTT
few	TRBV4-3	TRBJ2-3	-	CASSQDRVEAADTQYF	TGCGCCAGCAGCCAAGATCGAGTAGAAGCGGCAGATACGCAGTATTTT
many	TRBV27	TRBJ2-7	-	CASSSTGNEQYF	TGTGCCAGCAGTTCTACAGGGAACGAGCAGTACTTC
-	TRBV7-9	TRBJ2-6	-	CASSHRGGLPSGANVLTF	TGTGCCAGCAGCCACAGGGGGGGCCTGCCCTCTGGGGCCAACGTCCTGACTTTC
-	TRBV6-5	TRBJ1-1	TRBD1	CASSTGSHRGLMNTEAFF	TGTGCCAGCAGTACGGGGTCTCACAGGGGGCTTATGAACACTGAAGCTTTCTTT
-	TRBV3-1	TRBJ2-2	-	CASSQGVADPDTGELFF	TGTGCCAGCAGCCAAGGAGTAGCGGATCCGGATACCGGGGAGCTGTTTTTT
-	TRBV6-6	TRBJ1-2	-	CASSYRNYGYTF	TGTGCCAGCAGTTACCGAAACTATGGCTACACCTTC
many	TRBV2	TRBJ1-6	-	CASGPIDGNSPLHF	TGTGCCAGCGGTCCTATTGATGGAAATTCACCCCTCCACTTT
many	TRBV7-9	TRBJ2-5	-	CASSETDKETQYF	TGTGCCAGCAGCGAGACGGACAAAGAGACCCAGTACTTC
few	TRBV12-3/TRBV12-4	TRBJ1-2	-	CASKKGHGGYTF	TGTGCCAGCAAAAAAGGACACGGGGGCTACACCTTC
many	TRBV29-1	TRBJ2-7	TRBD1	CSVEDPRDRGYEQYF	TGCAGCGTTGAAGATCCGCGGGACAGGGGTTACGAGCAGTACTTC
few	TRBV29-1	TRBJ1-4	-	CSGTDNEKLFF	TGCAGCGGCACAGATAATGAAAAACTGTTTTTT
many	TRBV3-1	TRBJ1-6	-	CASSQGRAGQSPLHF	TGTGCCAGCAGCCAAGGCCGCGCAGGACAATCACCCCTCCACTTT
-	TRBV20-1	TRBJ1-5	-	CSARDGGMGQPQHF	TGCAGTGCTAGAGATGGTGGGATGGGTCAGCCCCAGCATTTT
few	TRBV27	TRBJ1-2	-	CASSYLSKGDDRNYGYTF	TGTGCCAGCAGTTATCTCAGTAAGGGAGACGACAGGAACTATGGCTACACCTTC
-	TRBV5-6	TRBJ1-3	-	CASSNRERAGNTIYF	TGTGCCAGCAGCAACAGGGAGCGAGCTGGAAACACCATATATTTT
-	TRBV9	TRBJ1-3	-	CASSVGGGYLSGNTIYF	TGTGCCAGCAGCGTCGGCGGCGGATATCTCTCTGGAAACACCATATATTTT
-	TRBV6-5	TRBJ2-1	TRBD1	CASTRDRVKNEQFF	TGTGCCAGCACAAGGGACAGGGTAAAAAATGAGCAGTTCTTC
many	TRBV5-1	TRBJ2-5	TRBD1	CASGRTGGGETQYF	TGCGCCAGCGGACGGACAGGGGGCGGTGAGACCCAGTACTTC
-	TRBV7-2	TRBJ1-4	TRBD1	CASSRRTGAAEKLFF	TGTGCCAGCAGCCGGCGGACAGGGGCGGCCGAAAAACTGTTTTTT
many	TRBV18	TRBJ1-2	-	CASSRERDPLYGYTF	TGTGCCAGCTCACGAGAGCGGGACCCACTCTATGGCTACACCTTC
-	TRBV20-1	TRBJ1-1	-	CSARVLGGLNTEAFF	TGCAGTGCTAGAGTGTTGGGAGGACTGAACACTGAAGCTTTCTTT
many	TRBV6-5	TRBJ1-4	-	CASSLLGVIANEKLFF	TGTGCCAGCAGTTTATTGGGGGTGATCGCTAATGAAAAACTGTTTTTT
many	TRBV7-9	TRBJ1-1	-	CASSLDSWNTEAFF	TGTGCCAGCAGCTTGGACTCTTGGAACACTGAAGCTTTCTTT
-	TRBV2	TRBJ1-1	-	CAILRGIDAFF	TGTGCCATACTACGGGGGATTGACGCTTTCTTT
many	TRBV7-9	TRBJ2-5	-	CASSVLQQEETQYF	TGTGCCAGCAGCGTGCTACAGCAAGAAGAGACCCAGTACTTC
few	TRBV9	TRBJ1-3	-	CASSVDGSSGNTIYF	TGTGCCAGCAGCGTAGACGGAAGCTCTGGAAACACCATATATTTT
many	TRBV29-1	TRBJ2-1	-	CSVEREVYNEQFF	TGCAGCGTTGAAAGGGAAGTCTACAATGAGCAGTTCTTC
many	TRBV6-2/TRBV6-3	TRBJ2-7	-	CASSYPGLLREQYF	TGTGCCAGCAGTTACCCCGGGCTTCTAAGGGAGCAGTACTTC
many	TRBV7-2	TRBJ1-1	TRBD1	CASSSQQGVGTEAFF	TGTGCCAGCAGCTCACAACAGGGGGTCGGCACTGAAGCTTTCTTT
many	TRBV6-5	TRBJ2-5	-	CASSYGREEWGPQETQYF	TGTGCCAGCAGTTATGGGCGTGAAGAGTGGGGCCCCCAAGAGACCCAGTACTTC
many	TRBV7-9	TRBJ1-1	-	CASSLVAENTEAFF	TGTGCCAGCAGCTTAGTGGCGGAGAACACTGAAGCTTTCTTT
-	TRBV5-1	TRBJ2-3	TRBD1	CASSARTGTTDTQYF	TGCGCCAGCAGCGCAAGGACAGGGACCACAGATACGCAGTATTTT
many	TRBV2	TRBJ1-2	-	CASRTGNYGYTF	TGTGCCAGCAGGACTGGAAACTATGGCTACACCTTC
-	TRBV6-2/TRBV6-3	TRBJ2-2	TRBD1	CASTTDRGPRTGELFF	TGTGCCAGCACTACGGACAGGGGGCCAAGGACCGGGGAGCTGTTTTTT
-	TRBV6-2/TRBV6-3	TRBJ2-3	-	CASALGGSWTDTQYF	TGTGCCAGCGCCCTCGGAGGGTCGTGGACAGATACGCAGTATTTT
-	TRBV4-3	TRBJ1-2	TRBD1	CASSHSGTGPLGYTF	TGCGCCAGCAGCCATTCCGGGACAGGGCCACTTGGCTACACCTTC
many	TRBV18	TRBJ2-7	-	CASSPPGRSGYEQYF	TGTGCCAGCTCACCGCCGGGCCGTTCCGGGTACGAGCAGTACTTC
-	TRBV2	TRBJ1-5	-	CASSEEQFYSNQPQHF	TGTGCCAGCAGTGAAGAACAGTTCTATAGCAATCAGCCCCAGCATTTT
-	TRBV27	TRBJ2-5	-	CASSLYRGQETQYF	TGTGCCAGCAGTTTGTACCGGGGCCAAGAGACCCAGTACTTC
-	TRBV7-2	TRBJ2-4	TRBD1	CASSRDRGAKNIQYF	TGTGCCAGCAGCCGGGACAGGGGAGCCAAAAACATTCAGTACTTC